These T cell receptor beta chains were read from a single sample in a study of blood T cells in healthy people across ages. TCRdb re-derived calls from the 5' RACE reads in MiXCR, one entry per CDR3 protein. The data show hundreds of thousands of distinct CDR3 sequences, roughly 25% seen once. These data are also associated with another study on T cells of mothers and their children.

Sequencing was carried out using blood. The receptors derive from a boy younger than 18 in good health. The conserved cysteine and the conserved F or W are not part of the CDR3 here. Fields, in order: V gene, J gene, clone size, CDR3 protein. Rows give clone size only sometimes, using once, few, many, or a class for an expanded clone.

V gene: TRBV7-6
J gene: TRBJ2-5
clone size: few
CDR3 protein: ASSSLGRTQETQY

V gene: TRBV7-2
J gene: TRBJ2-5
clone size: few
CDR3 protein: ASSLGGQGVETQY

V gene: TRBV6-1
J gene: TRBJ1-2
clone size: few
CDR3 protein: ASRTGTGIYGYT

V gene: TRBV4-1
J gene: TRBJ2-5
clone size: few
CDR3 protein: ASSQEGAGQDQETQY

V gene: TRBV5-1
J gene: TRBJ2-5
clone size: NA
CDR3 protein: DSSDRGLETQY

V gene: TRBV2
J gene: TRBJ1-3
clone size: NA
CDR3 protein: ASSVRDSSGNTIY

V gene: TRBV9
J gene: NA
clone size: few
CDR3 protein: ASSVEGQGVHEQY

V gene: TRBV5-1
J gene: TRBJ2-7
clone size: NA
CDR3 protein: ASSLWQGAQEEQH

V gene: TRBV6-4
J gene: TRBJ1-2
clone size: NA
CDR3 protein: ASSPRTGRANYGYT

V gene: TRBV5-5
J gene: TRBJ2-3
clone size: once
CDR3 protein: ASSLGAAPGRTDTQY

V gene: TRBV5-1
J gene: TRBJ2-7
clone size: NA
CDR3 protein: ASSFGQGASYEQY

V gene: TRBV12-3/TRBV12-4
J gene: TRBJ2-5
clone size: NA
CDR3 protein: ASTRRAETQY

V gene: TRBV20-1
J gene: TRBJ2-3
clone size: few
CDR3 protein: SAREGQGNTDTQY

V gene: TRBV27
J gene: TRBJ2-4
clone size: NA
CDR3 protein: ASSHQGLALAKNIQY

V gene: TRBV4-1
J gene: TRBJ2-3
clone size: NA
CDR3 protein: ASSQGAGLTDTQY

V gene: TRBV5-1
J gene: TRBJ2-2
clone size: NA
CDR3 protein: ASSFDLLNTGELF

V gene: TRBV5-1
J gene: TRBJ2-5
clone size: few
CDR3 protein: ASSLVSATQETQY

V gene: TRBV4-1
J gene: TRBJ2-7
clone size: NA
CDR3 protein: ASSNPTSGDSYEQY

V gene: TRBV7-2
J gene: TRBJ2-1
clone size: NA
CDR3 protein: ASSPRTGGPSEQF

V gene: TRBV27
J gene: NA
clone size: NA
CDR3 protein: ASSFRDSYEQY

V gene: TRBV7-9
J gene: TRBJ1-4
clone size: NA
CDR3 protein: ASSLSTGGGEKLF

V gene: TRBV7-9
J gene: TRBJ2-2
clone size: NA
CDR3 protein: ASSEDRRELF

V gene: TRBV12-3/TRBV12-4
J gene: TRBJ2-3
clone size: few
CDR3 protein: ASTPAAGGDTQY

V gene: TRBV6-1
J gene: TRBJ2-7
clone size: few
CDR3 protein: AVSRGQSYEQY

V gene: TRBV10-3
J gene: NA
clone size: NA
CDR3 protein: AISPTGGTANEQF

V gene: TRBV12-5
J gene: TRBJ1-1
clone size: NA
CDR3 protein: ASGHPGMNTEAF

V gene: TRBV29-1
J gene: TRBJ1-6
clone size: NA
CDR3 protein: SVGGSSPLH

V gene: TRBV18
J gene: TRBJ2-1
clone size: NA
CDR3 protein: ASSPGLAGIKNNEQF

V gene: TRBV5-1
J gene: TRBJ2-5
clone size: NA
CDR3 protein: ASSSAGTLEETQY

V gene: TRBV4-2
J gene: TRBJ1-2
clone size: many
CDR3 protein: ASSQVRDAVDT

V gene: TRBV6-6
J gene: TRBJ2-3
clone size: NA
CDR3 protein: ASSFRPATDTQY

V gene: TRBV20-1
J gene: TRBJ2-7
clone size: few
CDR3 protein: SARPRGTYEQY

V gene: TRBV12-3/TRBV12-4
J gene: TRBJ2-5
clone size: few
CDR3 protein: ASSTGLGGQETQY

V gene: TRBV9
J gene: TRBJ1-1
clone size: few
CDR3 protein: ASSDRDRGEAF

V gene: TRBV5-1
J gene: TRBJ2-7
clone size: NA
CDR3 protein: ASSLASGRGSEQY

V gene: TRBV12-5
J gene: TRBJ1-2
clone size: NA
CDR3 protein: ASGPLGGYGYT

V gene: TRBV11-2
J gene: TRBJ2-7
clone size: NA
CDR3 protein: ASSSDRGIEQY

V gene: TRBV5-1
J gene: TRBJ2-1
clone size: NA
CDR3 protein: ASRQTGTGENEQF

V gene: TRBV20-1
J gene: TRBJ2-1
clone size: NA
CDR3 protein: SAAWTSGGHSLYNEQF

V gene: TRBV28
J gene: TRBJ2-6
clone size: NA
CDR3 protein: ASSRGAPRDSGANVLT

V gene: TRBV2
J gene: NA
clone size: NA
CDR3 protein: ASRAIETQY

V gene: TRBV28
J gene: TRBJ2-3
clone size: NA
CDR3 protein: ANSLSAGPRTDTQY

V gene: TRBV28
J gene: TRBJ1-6
clone size: few
CDR3 protein: ASSLYEWGTVNSPLH

V gene: TRBV28
J gene: TRBJ2-2
clone size: few
CDR3 protein: ASLGGARTGELV

V gene: TRBV4-1
J gene: TRBJ1-5
clone size: NA
CDR3 protein: ASSQDWGNQPQH

V gene: TRBV6-1
J gene: TRBJ2-2
clone size: NA
CDR3 protein: ASSPGETRKIGELF

V gene: TRBV20-1
J gene: TRBJ2-3
clone size: once
CDR3 protein: SATGLAGIPTDTQY

V gene: TRBV12-3/TRBV12-4
J gene: NA
clone size: few
CDR3 protein: ASSLRGGTQY

V gene: TRBV6-5
J gene: TRBJ2-5
clone size: few
CDR3 protein: ASSYSEAGQETQY

V gene: TRBV4-1
J gene: TRBJ2-1
clone size: NA
CDR3 protein: ASSQDNYNEQF

V gene: TRBV20-1
J gene: TRBJ2-5
clone size: many
CDR3 protein: SAQSQETQY

V gene: TRBV12-3/TRBV12-4
J gene: TRBJ1-1
clone size: NA
CDR3 protein: ASSLTREAF

V gene: TRBV10-3
J gene: NA
clone size: NA
CDR3 protein: AISESGGGGYNEQF

V gene: TRBV4-1
J gene: TRBJ2-7
clone size: few
CDR3 protein: ASSHVAIIHYYEQY

V gene: TRBV18
J gene: TRBJ2-7
clone size: NA
CDR3 protein: ASSLGQGLYEQC